This T cell receptor (beta chain) was recorded in a study of shared clonotypes between healthy human individuals. Regarding the study as a whole: The study found lower generation probabilities in non-shared clonotypes than in those shared by all four donors.

Authors' methods: Filtering was not the same, since immunoSEQ gave junction-only sequences without quality scores. The method was immunoSEQ multiplex PCR; TCRdb's version includes in-frame clones alone and lacks a portion of them. The V and J calls and clone size were taken over from that table, and D and trimming were inferred from the DNA. Here the sample spans 2 million to 3 million clones, approximately 92% being singletons. The healthy adult donors were HIV-negative and reported no recent acute infections or vaccinations. CD4+ cells were split into CD45RA+ naive and CD45RA-negative memory subsets. A single count supports this clone. Antigen: not known. The origin of this receptor is a man aged 18 to 30 in good health. Material: naive CD4+ T cells sorted from blood. The subset denotes: CD45RA+ positively selected.

Written as DNA, the CDR3 is TGTGCCAGCAGCTTAGAGATTGAGCAGTTCTTC. It encodes CASSLEIEQFF. The rearrangement joins TRBV7-9 to TRBJ2-1; D remains unclear. With 1 base removed from V and 9 bases from J, the gap between germline ends came to 4 bases. The CDR3 spans 11 residues. Germline assignment: CDR1 SEHNR and CDR2 FQNEAQ (reference sequence).